The 22 T cell receptor beta chains given below trace back to one sample, sequenced in a study of shared clonotypes between healthy human individuals. The data were produced by immunoSEQ multiplex PCR, yet TCRdb's version contains in-frame clones alone and is incomplete. The repertoire consists of a few million clones, with 95% occurring once and the leading ten covering around 0.13%. What was sequenced was naive CD4+ T cells sorted from blood. Subset denoted: CD45RA+ positively selected. All receptors derive from a man between 18 and 35 years old in good health.

The rearrangement links TRBV5-4 to TRBJ2-1; D is ambiguous. The ends were cut back, 2 bases at V and 0 bases at J, with 6 bases in the middle. Per germline, CDR1 SGHNT and CDR2 YYREEE (reference sequence). This CDR3 has 14 residues. The CDR3 loop reads CASSFSSSYNEQFF. The CDR3 nucleotides are TGTGCCAGCAGCTTTAGCAGCTCCTACAATGAGCAGTTCTTC.

The genes are TRBV5-4 and TRBJ2-7; D possibly corresponds to TRBD1 (6 bases). Germline CDR1 is SGHNT and CDR2 is YYREEE (reference sequence). V lost 4 bases to trimming and J lost 2 bases, with 16 bases between them. The CDR3 has 15 amino acids. The CDR3 DNA sequence: TGTGCCAGCAGCCTCAAGACAGGTAAAACCTACGAGCAGTACTTC. Translating it yields CASSLKTGKTYEQYF.

V gene TRBV9 combines with J gene TRBJ2-3; the match to TRBD2 covers 8 bases. CDR1 and CDR2 (germline): SGDLS, YYNGEE. V was clipped by 0 bases and J by 1 base; unmatched bases: 7. There are 17 residues in the CDR3. The DNA of the CDR3 is TGTGCCAGCAGCGTAGTCCCGGGACTAGGCCGCACAGATACGCAGTATTTT. Protein sequence: CASSVVPGLGRTDTQYF.

This clone was recorded once. The chain couples TRBV30 to TRBJ1-1; 8 positions agree with TRBD1. The CDR3 extends over 14 amino acids. With 4 bases clipped from V and 0 bases from J, the junction kept 4 bases outside the gene matches. Per germline, CDR1 GTSNPN and CDR2 SVGIG (reference sequence). CDR3 DNA sequence: TGTGCCTGGAAAAGGGACAGGATGAACACTGAAGCTTTCTTT. Its translation: CAWKRDRMNTEAFF.

The chain couples TRBV6-6 to TRBJ1-2, with 7 bases identical to TRBD1. The germline gives CDR1 MNHNY, CDR2 SVGAGI (reference sequence). The V and J ends lost 9 bases and 2 bases, in that order; junction bases with no gene match: 12. This CDR3 has 15 residues. The CDR3 loop is CASTKGTGANYGYTF. The CDR3 DNA sequence: TGTGCCAGTACCAAAGGCACAGGGGCCAACTATGGCTACACCTTC.

In the case of this clone: This same CDR3 is encoded by further DNA sequences in the sample. The CDR3 bases are TGTGCCACCGGGACAACCTCCTACGAGCAGTACTTC. It specifies CATGTTSYEQYF. The J gene is TRBJ2-7, the V gene TRBV10-3; D perhaps matches TRBD1 (6 bases). This CDR3 contains 12 residues. Trimming removed 10 bases at V and 0 bases at J, with 10 bases between. CDR1 and CDR2 from the germline V gene are ENHRY and SYGVKD.

The chain carries TRBV11-2 and TRBJ2-4; D is ambiguous. The CDR3 spans 14 residues. Germline CDR1 is SGHAT and CDR2 is FQNNGV. With 6 bases removed from V and 8 bases from J, the gap between germline ends came to 17 bases. CDR3 bases: TGTGCCAGCAGACCGACCCGGGTCCGGGACATTCAGTACTTC. It encodes CASRPTRVRDIQYF.

For the CDR3, the DNA is TGTGCCTGGAGTGTACTGGCTAGCGGATCGAATGAGCAGTTCTTC. This gives the protein CAWSVLASGSNEQFF. The chain employs TRBV30 and TRBJ2-1, with TRBD2 identical over 7 bases. Germline CDR1 is GTSNPN and CDR2 is SVGIG (reference sequence). The CDR3 sequence is 15 residues long. The V segment lost 0 bases and the J segment 7 bases; nucleotides outside the gene matches: 9. Full variable domain (outside the CDR3, taken from reference TRBV30 and TRBJ2-1): SQTIHQWPATLVQPVGSPLSLECTVEGTSNPNLYWYRQAAGRGLQLLFYSVGIGQISSEVPQNLSASRPQDRQFILSSKKLLLSDSGFYLCAWSVLASGSNEQFFGPGTRLTVL.

V usage is TRBV29-1 and J usage is TRBJ1-1, with TRBD1 matching over 10 bases. CDR1 and CDR2 from the germline V gene are SQVTM and ANQGSEA. This CDR3 is 17 amino acids long. V gave up 3 bases and J gave up 3 bases; unmatched junction bases: 13. The CDR3 nucleotides read TGCAGCGTTGAGGGTAGACAGGGGGCACGACGGGACACTGAAGCTTTCTTT. Amino acid sequence: CSVEGRQGARRDTEAFF. The whole variable domain, remainder taken from reference TRBV29-1 and TRBJ1-1, is SAVISQKPSRDICQRGTSLTIQCQVDSQVTMMFWYRQQPGQSLTLIATANQGSEATYESGFVIDKFPISRPNLTFSTLTVSNMSPEDSSIYLCSVEGRQGARRDTEAFFGQGTRLTVV.

The sample holds a few counts of this clone. The chain combines TRBV5-5 with TRBJ2-3; D perhaps matches TRBD2 (5 bases). Trimming stripped 4 bases from V and 7 bases from J, with 7 bases between. Germline V gene lookup returns CDR1 SGHKS and CDR2 YYEKEE (reference sequence). The CDR3 runs 11 residues. CDR3 nucleotides: TGTGCCAGCAGCCTGGACTATACGCAGTATTTT. As protein: CASSLDYTQYF.

The CDR3, as DNA: TGTGCCTGGAGTGGGTCAGGGTATACTGAAGCTTTCTTT. Protein product: CAWSGSGYTEAFF. The chain couples TRBV30 to TRBJ1-1; D may be TRBD1 (5 bases). The CDR3 has 13 residues. The V gene lost 1 base and the J gene lost 5 bases, with 11 bases spanning the gap. Per the germline V gene, CDR1 is GTSNPN and CDR2 is SVGIG (reference sequence).

The chain has TRBV14 and TRBJ1-1; D is ambiguous. The CDR3 consists of 13 residues. V gave up 2 bases and J gave up 1 base, with 5 bases separating them. Germline-derived CDR1 and CDR2 are SGHDN and FVKESK. The CDR3 loop is CASSQWGNTEAFF. CDR3 coding DNA: TGTGCCAGCAGCCAATGGGGGAACACTGAAGCTTTCTTT.

The rearrangement joins TRBV6-6 to TRBJ1-3; perhaps TRBD1 as D (5 bases). Germline V gene lookup returns CDR1 MNHNY and CDR2 SVGAGI (reference sequence). Deletions cut 6 bases from V and 4 bases from J, with 16 bases between. This CDR3 contains 15 residues. The CDR3 loop reads CASSMDTFSGNTIYF. The CDR3 DNA reads as TGTGCCAGCAGCATGGACACGTTCTCGGGAAACACCATATATTTT.

The V call is TRBV2, the J call TRBJ2-7; possibly TRBD1 for D (6 bases). V lost 6 bases and J lost 6, with 12 bases in between. CDR3 size: 12 residues. Germline V lookup: CDR1 SNHLY, CDR2 FYNNEI. The CDR3 reads CASRVGQLEQYF. The DNA of the CDR3 is TGTGCCAGCAGAGTCGGACAGCTCGAGCAGTACTTC.

The gene calls are TRBV9 and TRBJ1-4, with 11 bases lining up with TRBD1. Germline-derived CDR1 and CDR2 are SGDLS and YYNGEE. The CDR3 contains 17 residues. The V gene end was trimmed by 5 bases and the J gene end by 4 bases; junction bases not matched to a gene: 10. The CDR3 reads CASSPGQGGKSNEKLFF. CDR3 in DNA: TGTGCCAGCAGTCCGGGACAGGGGGGGAAAAGTAATGAAAAACTGTTTTTT.

The V call is TRBV5-6, the J call TRBJ2-1; D may be TRBD1 (5 bases). The ends were cut back, 4 bases at V and 5 bases at J, with 10 bases in the middle. Germline V gene data show CDR1 as SGHDT and CDR2 as YYEEEE. This CDR3 contains 13 residues. The CDR3: CASSLTVNNEQFF. DNA of the CDR3: TGTGCCAGCAGCCTGACAGTAAACAATGAGCAGTTCTTC.

The chain links TRBV28 to TRBJ2-5; 8 bases line up with TRBD2. This CDR3 comprises 15 residues. The V segment lost 3 bases and the J segment 9 bases; nucleotides outside the gene matches: 12. Germline assignment: CDR1 MDHEN and CDR2 SYDVKM. The CDR3 here is CASSFSRGGPEAQYF. The CDR3 bases are TGTGCCAGCAGTTTTTCCCGGGGGGGCCCGGAGGCCCAGTACTTC.

The chain combines TRBV5-1 with TRBJ2-7; D ambiguous. CDR1 SGHRS and CDR2 YFSETQ come from the germline V gene. V was pared by 0 bases and J by 7 bases, with 11 bases between. This CDR3 comprises 13 residues. In DNA form, the CDR3 reads TGCGCCAGCAGCTTGGCCGATGGATCTGAGCAGTACTTC. Its protein is CASSLADGSEQYF.

The chain is built from TRBV19 and TRBJ2-7; 11 nucleotides agree with TRBD2. V dropped 6 bases and J dropped 1; count of bases not matched to a gene: 2. This CDR3 is 14 amino acids long. CDR1 is LNHDA and CDR2 is SQIVND in the germline V gene (reference sequence). The CDR3 coding sequence is TGTGCCAGTAGATCTAGCGGGGGGTCCTACGAGCAGTACTTC. Residues: CASRSSGGSYEQYF.

This chain links TRBV4-3 with TRBJ2-1, with TRBD1 as a possible D gene (5 bases). Germline values: CDR1 LGHNA, CDR2 YSLEER. There are 13 residues in the CDR3. V lost 0 bases to trimming and J lost 9 bases, with 9 bases between them. CDR3 sequence reads: CASSQDRVGEQFF. As DNA, the CDR3 is TGCGCCAGCAGCCAAGACAGGGTTGGTGAGCAGTTCTTC.

The chain has TRBV2 and TRBJ2-3; no firm D call. With 4 bases removed from V and 0 bases from J, the gap between germline ends came to 8 bases. The germline gives CDR1 SNHLY, CDR2 FYNNEI. This CDR3 spans 14 amino acids. The CDR3 nucleotides read TGTGCCAGCAGTGCTGGCGAGAGCACAGATACGCAGTATTTT. As protein: CASSAGESTDTQYF.

This clone has a single count. The gene calls are TRBV28 and TRBJ1-3, with unresolved D. V was clipped by 1 base and J by 0 bases, with 10 bases between them. Germline assignment: CDR1 MDHEN and CDR2 SYDVKM. This CDR3 contains 16 residues. Here the CDR3 reads CASSLLQSASGNTIYF. CDR3 DNA: TGTGCCAGCAGTTTATTGCAGTCAGCCTCTGGAAACACCATATATTTT.